This T cell receptor (beta chain) appears in the sequencing data of a study of CD8+ T cells in alopecia areata. The overall study: For 6 to 18 months, tofacitinib was taken, and 6 months off drug followed.

Noted treatment: oral pan-JAK inhibitor, 5-10 mg twice daily. Germline CDR1 SGHTA, CDR2 FQGNSA. This CDR3 has 15 amino acids. The ends were cut back, 8 bases at V and 0 bases at J, with 14 bases in the middle. Extracted RNA was reverse transcribed, and the resulting cDNA served as sequencing template. This table comes from immunoSEQ multiplex PCR, and its TCRdb copy is limited to in-frame clones, with some not included. The table has about 190,000 clones, 60% to 70% seen once; the top ten hold around 0.69%. The sequenced sample was CD4+ T cells sorted from blood, obtained at week 4, from a patient treated with tofacitinib. The J gene is TRBJ1-5, the V gene TRBV7-2; D perhaps matches TRBD1 (6 bases). The sequence came from a human donor with alopecia areata. The CDR3 loop is CASVAGANSNQPQHF. The CDR3 region has the DNA TGTGCCAGCGTCGCGGGGGCAAATAGCAATCAGCCCCAGCATTTT.